This TCR gamma chain was observed in a study of gamma-delta T cells after stem cell transplantation. TCRdb called clones anew from the RT-PCR reads with CATT. The table records some 1,700 gamma-chain clones, less than 3.5% of them present only once. This clone is labeled as medium-sized. Germline CDR1 is GITISATS and CDR2 is ISYDGTV (reference sequence). CDR3 length equals 17 residues. Trimming removed 0 bases from V and 7 bases from J; junction bases left unmatched: 6. V usage is TRGV9 and J usage is TRGJP. Material: gamma-delta T cells. The origin of this receptor is a human donor. It is not recorded whose cells these are; they may come from a transplant donor. CDR3 sequence: CALWEVHGELGKKIKVF. The CDR3, as DNA: TGTGCCTTGTGGGAGGTGCATGGGGAGTTGGGCAAAAAAATCAAGGTATTT.